This TCR beta chain was recorded in a study of T cells after yellow fever vaccination. Study results and caveats: Abundant bulk-population clonotypes could contaminate the FACS-sorted repertoires. Clones that expanded after primary vaccination mostly reappeared after the booster (96% CD4, 88% CD8).

Germline values: CDR1 LGHNA, CDR2 YNFKEQ. Trimming removed 1 base at V and 5 bases at J, with 17 bases between. This CDR3 comprises 16 residues. This clonotype came up a few times. Its antigen is still unknown. In making TCR cDNA, 5'RACE template switching added a universal primer site and UMIs to it. Via MiXCR, TCRdb re-called the 5' RACE reads, giving one row per CDR3 protein. The profile covers 110,000 or so distinct CDR3 sequences, with 7.2% appearing a single time and 2.7% taken by the ten largest. V gene TRBV4-2 combines with J gene TRBJ1-1; the D gene is possibly TRBD1 (6 bases). This sequence originates from a man between 18 and 29 years old who received the YFV17D yellow fever vaccine. The source material was CD4+ T cells sorted from PBMCs, sampled approximately 40 days after the first yellow fever vaccination. CDR3 in amino acids: CASSQGPTGSSTEAFF. CDR3 nucleotide sequence: TGTGCCAGCAGCCAAGGGCCTACAGGGAGTTCGACTGAAGCTTTCTTT.